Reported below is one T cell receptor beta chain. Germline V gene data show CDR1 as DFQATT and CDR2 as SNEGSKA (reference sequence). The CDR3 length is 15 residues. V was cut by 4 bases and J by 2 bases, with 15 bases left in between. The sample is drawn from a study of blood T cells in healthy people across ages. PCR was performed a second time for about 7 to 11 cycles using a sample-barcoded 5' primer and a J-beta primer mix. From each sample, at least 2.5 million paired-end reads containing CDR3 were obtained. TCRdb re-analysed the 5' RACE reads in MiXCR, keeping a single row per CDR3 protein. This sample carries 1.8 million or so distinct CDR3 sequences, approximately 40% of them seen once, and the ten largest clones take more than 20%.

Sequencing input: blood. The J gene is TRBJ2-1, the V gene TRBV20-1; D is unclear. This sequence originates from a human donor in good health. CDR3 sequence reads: CSATNLHGPYNEQFF. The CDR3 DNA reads TGCAGTGCTACGAACCTTCACGGCCCCTACAATGAGCAGTTCTTC.